Sequencing of this T cell receptor beta chain was carried out in a study of blood T cell repertoires in COVID-19. As for the study in general: COVID-19 samples collected from the United States, Italy and Spain covered acute and convalescent phases. Sample material is recorded as cDNA or gDNA derived from T cells, B-cell-depleted T cells, or PBMCs.

In the original analysis: Amplifying reference gene primers gave estimates of nucleated cell counts. This table comes from immunoSEQ multiplex PCR, and its TCRdb copy is limited to in-frame clones, with some not included. Clonal size and the V and J genes are those of that table, whereas D and trimming came from the DNA. This sample has around 100,000 clones, with about nine tenths found just once. The CDR3 consists of 14 residues. In germline, CDR1 is MNHNS, CDR2 SASEGT. V was trimmed by 0 bases and J by 2 bases, leaving 7 bases between them. Sequences were obtained from peripheral blood. The chain is built from TRBV6-1 and TRBJ1-2, with D possibly TRBD1 on 5 matching bases. This TCR was recovered from a man in his fifties or sixties with acute or convalescent COVID-19. The CDR3 sequence is CASSEASGNYGYTF. In DNA form, the CDR3 reads TGTGCCAGCAGTGAAGCGTCAGGGAACTATGGCTACACCTTC.